The T cell receptor (beta chain) described here comes from a study of blood T cell repertoires in COVID-19. On the study more broadly: Researchers got acute and convalescent COVID-19 samples from the United States, Italy and Spain. T cells, B-cell-depleted T cells, or PBMCs provided the cDNA or gDNA that served as material.

The CDR3 spans 15 residues. Germline V CDR1 and CDR2: SGHRS, YFSETQ. The V segment lost 4 bases and the J segment 5 bases; nucleotides outside the gene matches: 7. Per the original methods: Nucleated cell counts were estimated from reference gene primer amplification. The table came from immunoSEQ multiplex PCR; TCRdb's copy has only in-frame clones and leaves some out. From that table come the V and J calls and clone size; the DNA was used to work out D and trimming. The sample consists of approximately 300,000 clones, roughly 86% of them appearing once. Followed over time, Seattle patients had been enrolled while infection was active.

V is TRBV5-1 and J is TRBJ2-7; 12 positions match TRBD2. The receptor's source is a woman aged 25 to 45 with COVID-19, enrolled during active disease. Source material: peripheral blood. The CDR3 is CASSPRLAGENEQYF. CDR3 DNA: TGCGCCAGCAGCCCACGACTAGCGGGAGAGAACGAGCAGTACTTC.